This T cell receptor (beta chain) derives from a study of regulatory T cells in long-lasting Graves disease. The V gene's germline CDR1 is SNHLY and CDR2 FYNNEI. V dropped 8 bases and J dropped 4 bases, with 20 bases sitting between them. The CDR3 is 15 amino acids. Combining iRepertoire HTBI primers with Arm-PCR of CDR3 regions, the authors built TCR beta libraries. One entry per CDR3 protein, called by TCRdb with MiXCR from the multiplex PCR reads. Among about 430,000 distinct CDR3 sequences listed, roughly a fifth were seen once. This clonotype has ten or more counts. Time point defined: persistent/refractory GD, antithyroid drugs over 5 years with positive TRAb. PBMCs provided the RNA from which the TCR library was made.

The material sequenced was peripheral blood mononuclear cells (PBMCs), taken when the disease was refractory, from a patient treated with antithyroid drugs. The rearrangement joins TRBV2 to TRBJ2-5; D assignment may be TRBD1 or TRBD2 (8 bases each). This TCR came from a female donor with Graves disease. The DNA for the CDR3 is TGTGCCAGCGTCCGCGGGGGGACAGGCTCAGAGACCCAGTACTTC. Amino acids: CASVRGGTGSETQYF.